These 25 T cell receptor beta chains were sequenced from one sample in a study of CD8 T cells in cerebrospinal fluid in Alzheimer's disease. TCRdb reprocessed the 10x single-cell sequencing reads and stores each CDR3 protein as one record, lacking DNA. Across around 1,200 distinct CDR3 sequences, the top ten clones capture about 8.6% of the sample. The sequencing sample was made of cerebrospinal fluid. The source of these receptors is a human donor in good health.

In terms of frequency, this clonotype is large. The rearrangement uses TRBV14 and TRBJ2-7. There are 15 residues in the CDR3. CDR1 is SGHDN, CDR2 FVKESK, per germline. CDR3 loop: CASSRTLTRSYEQYF. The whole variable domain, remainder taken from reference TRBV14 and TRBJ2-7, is EAGVTQFPSHSVIEKGQTVTLRCDPISGHDNLYWYRRVMGKEIKFLLHFVKESKQDESGMPNNRFLAERTGGTYSTLKVQPAELEDSGVYFCASSRTLTRSYEQYFGPGTRLTVT.

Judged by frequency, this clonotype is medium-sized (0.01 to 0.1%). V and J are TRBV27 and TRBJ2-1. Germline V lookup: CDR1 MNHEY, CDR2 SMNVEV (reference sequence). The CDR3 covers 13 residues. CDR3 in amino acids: CASSFSVYNEQFF.

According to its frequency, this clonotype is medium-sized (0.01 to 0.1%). CDR3 amino acids: CASREQGPNEQFF. The chain uses TRBV6-1 and TRBJ2-1; there is no DNA to check the TCRdb D call of TRBD2. Germline V gene lookup returns CDR1 MNHNS and CDR2 SASEGT. CDR3 length: 13 amino acids.

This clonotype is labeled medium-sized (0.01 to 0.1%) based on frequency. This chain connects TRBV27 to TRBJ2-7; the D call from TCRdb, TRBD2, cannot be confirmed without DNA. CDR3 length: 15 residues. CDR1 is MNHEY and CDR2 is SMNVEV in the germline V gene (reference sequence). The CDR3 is CASSSPTSGSYEQYF.

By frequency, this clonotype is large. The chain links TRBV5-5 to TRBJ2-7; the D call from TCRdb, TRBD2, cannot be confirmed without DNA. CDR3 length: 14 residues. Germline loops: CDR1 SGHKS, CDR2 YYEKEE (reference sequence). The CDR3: CASSAGLALYEQYF. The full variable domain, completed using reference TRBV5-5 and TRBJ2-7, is DAGVTQSPTHLIKTRGQQVTLRCSPISGHKSVSWYQQVLGQGPQFIFQYYEKEERGRGNFPDRFSARQFPNYSSELNVNALLLGDSALYLCASSAGLALYEQYFGPGTRLTVT.

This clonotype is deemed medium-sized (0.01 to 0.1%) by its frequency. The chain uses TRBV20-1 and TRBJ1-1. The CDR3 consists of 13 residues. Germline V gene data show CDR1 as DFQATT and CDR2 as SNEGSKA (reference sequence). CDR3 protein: CSARGSLNTEAFF.

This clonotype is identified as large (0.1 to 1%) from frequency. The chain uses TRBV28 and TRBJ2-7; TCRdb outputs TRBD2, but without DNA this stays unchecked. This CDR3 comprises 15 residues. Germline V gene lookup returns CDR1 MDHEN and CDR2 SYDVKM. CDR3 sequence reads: CASSPSLAGVYEQYF. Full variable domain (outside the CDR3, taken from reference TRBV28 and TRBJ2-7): DVKVTQSSRYLVKRTGEKVFLECVQDMDHENMFWYRQDPGLGLRLIYFSYDVKMKEKGDIPEGYSVSREKKERFSLILESASTNQTSMYLCASSPSLAGVYEQYFGPGTRLTVT.

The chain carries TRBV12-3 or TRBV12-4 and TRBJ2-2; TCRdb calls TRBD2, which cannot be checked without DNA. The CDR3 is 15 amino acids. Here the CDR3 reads CASSLVGAGTGELFF.

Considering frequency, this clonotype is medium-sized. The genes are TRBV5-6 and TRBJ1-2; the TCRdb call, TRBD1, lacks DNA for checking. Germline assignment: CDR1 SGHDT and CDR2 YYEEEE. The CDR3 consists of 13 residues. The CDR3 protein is CASSDRGAYGYTF.

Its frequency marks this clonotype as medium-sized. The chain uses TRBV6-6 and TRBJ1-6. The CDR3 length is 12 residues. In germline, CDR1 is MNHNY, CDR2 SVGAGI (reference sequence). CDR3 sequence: CASSDELSPLHF.

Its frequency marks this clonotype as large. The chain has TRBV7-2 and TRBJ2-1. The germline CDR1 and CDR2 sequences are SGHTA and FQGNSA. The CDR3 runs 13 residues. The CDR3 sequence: CASSLQATPLPFF.

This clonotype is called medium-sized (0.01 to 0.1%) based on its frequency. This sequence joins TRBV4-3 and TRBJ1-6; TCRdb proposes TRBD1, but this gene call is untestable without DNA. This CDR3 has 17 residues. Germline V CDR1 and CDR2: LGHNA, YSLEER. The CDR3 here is CASSQAAHRQGPSPLHF.

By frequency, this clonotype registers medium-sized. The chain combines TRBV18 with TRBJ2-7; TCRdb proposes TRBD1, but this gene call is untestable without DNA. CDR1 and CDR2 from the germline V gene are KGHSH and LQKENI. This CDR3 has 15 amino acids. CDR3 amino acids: CASSPAGTGGYEQYF.

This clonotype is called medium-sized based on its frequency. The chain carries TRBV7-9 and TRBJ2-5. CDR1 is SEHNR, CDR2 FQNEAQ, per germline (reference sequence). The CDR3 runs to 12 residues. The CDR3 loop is CASSLREETQYF.

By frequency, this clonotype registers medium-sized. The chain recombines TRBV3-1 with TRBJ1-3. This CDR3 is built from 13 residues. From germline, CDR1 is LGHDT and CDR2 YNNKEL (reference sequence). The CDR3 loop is CASSHQEGNTIYF. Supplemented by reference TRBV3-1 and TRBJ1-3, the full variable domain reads DTAVSQTPKYLVTQMGNDKSIKCEQNLGHDTMYWYKQDSKKFLKIMFSYNNKELIINETVPNRFSPKSPDKAHLNLHINSLELGDSAVYFCASSHQEGNTIYFGEGSWLTVV.

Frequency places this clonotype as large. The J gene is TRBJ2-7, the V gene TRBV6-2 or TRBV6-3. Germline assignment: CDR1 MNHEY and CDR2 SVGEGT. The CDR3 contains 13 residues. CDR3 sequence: CASSYSGVDEQYF.

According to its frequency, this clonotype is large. The CDR3 protein is CASSLTLNTEAFF. The rearrangement joins TRBV7-3 to TRBJ1-1. This CDR3 region has 13 residues. The germline CDR1 and CDR2 sequences are SGHTA and FQGTGA.

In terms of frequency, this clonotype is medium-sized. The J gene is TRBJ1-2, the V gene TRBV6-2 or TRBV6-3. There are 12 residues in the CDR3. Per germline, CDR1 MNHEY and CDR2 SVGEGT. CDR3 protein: CASRHLKDGYTF.

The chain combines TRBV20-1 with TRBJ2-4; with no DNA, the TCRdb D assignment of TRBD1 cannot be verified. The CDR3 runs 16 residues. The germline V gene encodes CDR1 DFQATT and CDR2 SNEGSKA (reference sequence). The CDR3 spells CSARDRGDLAKNIQYF.

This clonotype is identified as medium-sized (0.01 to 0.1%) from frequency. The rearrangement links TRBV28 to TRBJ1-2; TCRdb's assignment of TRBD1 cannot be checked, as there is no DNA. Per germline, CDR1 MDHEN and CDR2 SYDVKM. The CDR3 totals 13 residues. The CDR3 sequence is CASTLDRGLGYTF.

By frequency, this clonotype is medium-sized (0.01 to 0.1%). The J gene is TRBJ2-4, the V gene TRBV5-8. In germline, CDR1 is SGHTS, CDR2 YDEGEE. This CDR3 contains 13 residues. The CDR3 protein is CASRRPPKNIQYF.

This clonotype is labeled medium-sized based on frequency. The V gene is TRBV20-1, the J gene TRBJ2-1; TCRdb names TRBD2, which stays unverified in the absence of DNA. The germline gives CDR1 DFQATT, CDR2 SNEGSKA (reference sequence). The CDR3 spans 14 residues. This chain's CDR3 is CSARDQREHGEQFF.

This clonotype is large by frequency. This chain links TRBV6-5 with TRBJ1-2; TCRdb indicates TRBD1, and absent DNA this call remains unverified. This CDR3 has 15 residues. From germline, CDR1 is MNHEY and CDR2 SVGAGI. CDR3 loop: CASSLNFPGQGDYTF.

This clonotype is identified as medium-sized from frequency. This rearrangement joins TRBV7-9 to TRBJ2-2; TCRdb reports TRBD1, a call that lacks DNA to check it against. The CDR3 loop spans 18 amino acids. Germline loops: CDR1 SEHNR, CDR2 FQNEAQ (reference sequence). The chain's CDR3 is CASSFISTSGRGGGELFF.

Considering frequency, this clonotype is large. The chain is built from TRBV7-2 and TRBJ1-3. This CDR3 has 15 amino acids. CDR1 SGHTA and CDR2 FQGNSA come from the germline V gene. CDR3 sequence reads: CASSFYSTTGNTIYF.